This T cell receptor (beta chain) was obtained from a study of CD8 T cells in cerebrospinal fluid in Alzheimer's disease. Overall study results and limits: Healthy subjects less often had a clone of at least 3% than Alzheimer's patients. The largest CSF clone was proportionally bigger in mild cognitive impairment or Alzheimer's disease than controls.

This clonotype shows up as large (0.1 to 1%) by frequency. Its specificity is not known. From germline, CDR1 is MGHRA and CDR2 YSYEKL. The CDR3 contains 16 residues. Live CSF cells were sorted with a live/dead marker for droplet-based sequencing. With the 10x single-cell sequencing reads reprocessed, TCRdb shows one record per CDR3 protein and no DNA. The ten most abundant clones cover roughly 8% of a sample with over a thousand distinct CDR3 sequences. The chain uses TRBV4-1 and TRBJ2-7; TCRdb's D call of TRBD1 is untestable without DNA. The specimen was cerebrospinal fluid. This TCR was sampled from a human donor in good health. This chain's CDR3 is CASSHLGQGAGYEQYF.